Below are 5 T cell receptor beta chains sequenced from a single sample in a study of tumor and adjacent non-tumor tissue in lung cancer. A modified ARM-PCR protocol with three rounds of nested PCR amplified TCRbeta. One entry per CDR3 protein, called by TCRdb with MiXCR from the multiplex PCR reads. The sample yields more than 85,000 distinct CDR3 sequences, 75% seen once. The template was RNA from unsorted bulk tissue. Sequencing was carried out using lung tumor tissue. The receptors were sampled from an older woman with non-small cell lung cancer.

The table lists this clonotype with a few counts. The chain employs TRBV11-3 and TRBJ1-2; D unresolved. This CDR3 spans 17 amino acids. Germline CDR1 SGHNT, CDR2 YENEEA. Trimming removed 2 bases at V and 4 bases at J, with 20 bases between. CDR3 sequence (DNA): TGTGCCAGCAGCTTATATCATGCAGGAGGATCTATCTATGGCTACACCTTC. Translating it yields CASSLYHAGGSIYGYTF. The full variable domain, its missing parts supplied by reference TRBV11-3 and TRBJ1-2, is EAGVVQSPRYKIIEKKQPVAFWCNPISGHNTLYWYLQNLGQGPELLIRYENEEAVDDSQLPKDRFSAERLKGVDSTLKIQPAELGDSAVYLCASSLYHAGGSIYGYTFGSGTRLTVV.

This clonotype has just a few counts. This may arise from a read error, as a much more abundant clone is one base away. The chain couples TRBV20-1 to TRBJ1-1; perhaps TRBD1 as D (5 bases). The germline V gene has CDR1 DFQATT and CDR2 SNEGSKA (reference sequence). The CDR3 totals 15 residues. The V and J ends lost 1 base and 3 bases respectively, with 15 bases between them. CDR3 residues: CSARGDKGRDTEAFF. CDR3 DNA: TGCAGTGCTAGAGGAGACAAGGGGCGTGACACTGAAGCTTTCTTT.

With regard to this clonotype: Since a much larger clone is just one base distant, this may be a read error. The CDR3 sequence is CAWSVRAEDWKTQYF. Here the CDR3 DNA reads TGTGCCTGGAGTGTTCGGGCAGAGGATTGGAAGACCCAGTACTTC. The rearrangement links TRBV30 to TRBJ2-5, with D unclear. Between the trimmed V and J ends, which lost 0 bases and 6 bases, there was a span of 17 bases. Germline loops: CDR1 GTSNPN, CDR2 SVGIG (reference sequence). The CDR3 contains 15 residues.

A word on this clonotype: This sequence may be a read error, since a much larger clone differs from it by one base. The V gene is TRBV11-2, the J gene TRBJ2-7, with 11 bases aligning to TRBD2. The CDR3 loop spans 19 amino acids. Looked up from germline, CDR1 is SGHAT and CDR2 is FQNNGV. V was pared by 2 bases and J by 7 bases, with 19 bases of the junction left unmatched. The CDR3: CASSLTTASGRSLLGEQYF. DNA for the CDR3: TGTGCCAGCAGCTTAACGACGGCTAGCGGGAGGTCCCTCTTGGGGGAGCAGTACTTC.

Of note for this clonotype: The junction departs from the called germline gene at one end, perhaps through a read error. The chain has TRBV6-6 and TRBJ2-1; a possible D gene is TRBD2 (6 bases). The germline V gene encodes CDR1 MNHNY and CDR2 SVGAGI (reference sequence). The CDR3 contains 15 residues. CDR3 bases: TGTGCCAGCAGCGGATCCTGGACTACTTACAATGAGCAGTTTTTC. Its protein is CASSGSWTTYNEQFF.